Each of the 20 T cell receptor beta chains below was sequenced from the same sample in a study of blood T cell repertoires in COVID-19. Assay: immunoSEQ multiplex PCR; the TCRdb copy retains only in-frame clones and omits some. The sample has 200,000 to 300,000 clones; 85% are singletons. The sequencing input was peripheral blood. These receptors came from a woman in her sixties with active or convalescent COVID-19.

The V and J genes are TRBV27 and TRBJ2-7; possible D gene TRBD2, 6 bases. Trimming stripped 0 bases from V and 1 base from J, with 13 bases between. The CDR3 covers 16 residues. The germline gives CDR1 MNHEY, CDR2 SMNVEV (reference sequence). CDR3 nucleotide sequence: TGTGCCAGCAGTTTATCGGATCCTAGCGTATCCTACGAGCAGTACTTC. Amino acid sequence: CASSLSDPSVSYEQYF.

V gene TRBV19 combines with J gene TRBJ2-2; 8 bases are shared with TRBD1. After removal of 6 bases from V and 1 base from J, the junction contained 4 bases not matched to a gene. This CDR3 comprises 15 residues. Germline CDR1 is LNHDA and CDR2 is SQIVND (reference sequence). In DNA form, the CDR3 reads TGTGCCAGTAGAGCCGGGACAGGGAACACCGGGGAGCTGTTTTTT. It translates to CASRAGTGNTGELFF.

The V call is TRBV5-5, the J call TRBJ2-7, with D possibly TRBD2 on 6 matching bases. The ends were cut back, 2 bases at V and 7 bases at J, with 16 bases in the middle. Germline CDR1 and CDR2: SGHKS and YYEKEE (reference sequence). The CDR3 extends over 14 amino acids. CDR3 amino acids: CASSFIQEGREQYF. CDR3 coding DNA: TGTGCCAGCAGCTTTATTCAGGAGGGTAGAGAGCAGTACTTC. Full variable domain (remainder filled in from reference TRBV5-5 and TRBJ2-7): DAGVTQSPTHLIKTRGQQVTLRCSPISGHKSVSWYQQVLGQGPQFIFQYYEKEERGRGNFPDRFSARQFPNYSSELNVNALLLGDSALYLCASSFIQEGREQYFGPGTRLTVT.

V is TRBV27 and J is TRBJ1-1; D possibly corresponds to TRBD1 (5 bases). Germline-derived CDR1 and CDR2 are MNHEY and SMNVEV (reference sequence). The CDR3 length is 14 residues. Between the trimmed V and J ends, which lost 2 bases and 0 bases, there was a span of 7 bases. This CDR3 reads CASSLTGVNTEAFF. CDR3 DNA: TGTGCCAGCAGTTTAACAGGCGTGAACACTGAAGCTTTCTTT.

In this sample, this clone turned up many times. The chain recombines TRBV7-2 with TRBJ1-2; 7 bases are shared with TRBD1. Unmatched junction bases numbered 13, after V lost 5 bases and J lost 4 bases. This CDR3 comprises 16 residues. Germline loops: CDR1 SGHTA, CDR2 FQGNSA. CDR3 DNA: TGTGCCAGCAGCCCACCAGGGGGGCCACGACTCTATGGCTACACCTTC. Residues: CASSPPGGPRLYGYTF. Full variable domain (missing parts from reference TRBV7-2 and TRBJ1-2): GAGVSQSPSNKVTEKGKDVELRCDPISGHTALYWYRQSLGQGLEFLIYFQGNSAPDKSGLPSDRFSAERTGGSVSTLTIQRTQQEDSAVYLCASSPPGGPRLYGYTFGSGTRLTVV.

This CDR3 reads CASSVETGGNSPLHF. The CDR3 DNA sequence: TGTGCCAGCAGCGTGGAAACAGGGGGTAATTCACCCCTCCACTTT. The chain is built from TRBV9 and TRBJ1-6; 8 positions match TRBD1. The germline gives CDR1 SGDLS, CDR2 YYNGEE. Trimming at V came to 2 bases and at J to 6 bases, leaving 4 bases not matched to a gene. This CDR3 contains 15 residues.

The CDR3 region has the DNA TGTGCCAGTCTCCCGTCGGGACAGGGTAGGGAGACCCAGTACTTC. It is translated as CASLPSGQGRETQYF. The chain links TRBV28 to TRBJ2-5; 9 nucleotides line up with TRBD1. Per the germline V gene, CDR1 is MDHEN and CDR2 is SYDVKM. V lost 9 bases to trimming and J lost 5 bases; unmatched junction nucleotides: 13. The CDR3 spans 15 residues.

The rearrangement joins TRBV28 to TRBJ1-3, with D possibly being TRBD1 (5 bases). This CDR3 contains 16 residues. Trimming took 4 bases from V and 0 from J, leaving 13 bases between them. CDR1 is MDHEN and CDR2 is SYDVKM in the germline V gene. The CDR3 DNA follows: TGTGCCAGCAGTTCGGACAAGCCCTACTCTGGAAACACCATATATTTT. It specifies CASSSDKPYSGNTIYF.

The chain recombines TRBV5-1 with TRBJ2-7, with 10 bases aligning to TRBD1. With 3 bases clipped from V and 5 bases from J, the junction kept 5 bases outside the gene matches. Germline CDR1 is SGHRS and CDR2 is YFSETQ. CDR3 length equals 14 residues. The CDR3 DNA sequence: TGCGCCAGCAGCTCCGGGACAGGGGCCGACGAGCAGTACGTC. Translated: CASSSGTGADEQYV.

The rearrangement uses TRBV29-1 and TRBJ1-2, with D perhaps matching TRBD1 (5 bases). Trimming took off 0 bases at V and 8 bases at J, with 10 bases between the two ends. The CDR3 sequence is 12 residues long. The germline V gene encodes CDR1 SQVTM and CDR2 ANQGSEA. The CDR3 DNA follows: TGCAGCGTTGAAGATGTGACAGAGGGCTACACCTTC. Protein sequence: CSVEDVTEGYTF.

The chain has TRBV9 and TRBJ2-1, with TRBD2 matching over 8 bases. J gave up 7 bases and V 0 bases, and 6 bases lay outside the gene matches. The CDR3 covers 15 residues. Per the germline V gene, CDR1 is SGDLS and CDR2 is YYNGEE. CDR3 region: CASSVESGRANEQFF. The DNA for the CDR3 is TGTGCCAGCAGCGTAGAGAGCGGGAGAGCAAATGAGCAGTTCTTC.

This chain connects TRBV11-2 to TRBJ2-7; 9 bases agree with TRBD1. Looked up from germline, CDR1 is SGHAT and CDR2 is FQNNGV. The CDR3 runs 17 residues. The junction had 17 bases not matched to a gene; V was cut back by 6 bases and J by 5 bases. The CDR3 region has the DNA TGTGCCAGCAGTTTCACCACGACGGGACAGGGTAAAGACGAGCAGTACGTC. This translates into CASSFTTTGQGKDEQYV.

The chain joins TRBV5-4 to TRBJ2-1, with 12 bases lining up with TRBD2. This CDR3 is 15 amino acids long. J gave up 7 bases and V 2 bases, and 4 bases lay outside the gene matches. CDR1 is SGHNT, CDR2 YYREEE, per germline (reference sequence). The CDR3 spells CASSLTSGRHNEQFF. Here the CDR3 DNA reads TGTGCCAGCAGCTTAACTAGCGGGAGGCATAATGAGCAGTTCTTC.

Only a few counts were recorded for this clone. The genes are TRBV11-2 and TRBJ2-2; 10 bases map to TRBD1. The germline CDR1 and CDR2 sequences are SGHAT and FQNNGV. This CDR3 spans 17 amino acids. Trimming at V came to 4 bases and at J to 4 bases, leaving 9 bases not matched to a gene. The CDR3 nucleotides are TGTGCCAGCAGCTCTCCCCGGGACAGGGGAGGCACCGGGGAGCTGTTTTTT. This codes for CASSSPRDRGGTGELFF.

The chain joins TRBV2 to TRBJ2-7; the D is unclear. The CDR3 spans 12 residues. V lost 6 bases, J lost 5 bases, and 11 bases lay in between. The germline V gene has CDR1 SNHLY and CDR2 FYNNEI. The CDR3 sequence: CASSASLNEQYV. CDR3 in DNA: TGTGCCAGCAGCGCGAGTCTCAACGAGCAGTACGTC.

This chain links TRBV14 with TRBJ1-2; no reliable D call. With 4 bases removed from V and 8 bases from J, the gap between germline ends came to 14 bases. This CDR3 is built from 13 residues. The germline gives CDR1 SGHDN, CDR2 FVKESK. This CDR3 reads CASSPEVLGGYTF. The DNA for the CDR3 is TGTGCCAGCAGCCCCGAGGTATTAGGAGGCTACACCTTC.

The chain couples TRBV28 to TRBJ2-3, with D perhaps TRBD1 (6 bases). Germline-derived CDR1 and CDR2 are MDHEN and SYDVKM. CDR3 length: 14 residues. V shed 6 bases and J shed 2 bases, with 12 bases lying between them. The CDR3, as DNA: TGTGCCAGCAGCCGGGACATTCCCACAGATACGCAGTATTTT. This translates into CASSRDIPTDTQYF.

The chain is built from TRBV7-9 and TRBJ2-3; a weak D match, TRBD1 (6 bases). The CDR3 has 14 amino acids. Germline V gene sequence: CDR1 SEHNR, CDR2 FQNEAQ (reference sequence). V shed 3 bases and J shed 2 bases, with 9 bases lying between them. CDR3 DNA sequence: TGTGCCAGCAGCTTTGGACAGAACACAGATACGCAGTATTTT. As protein: CASSFGQNTDTQYF.

This CDR3 reads CATSRDRVQGQPQHF. CDR3 DNA sequence: TGTGCCACCAGCAGAGACAGGGTGCAGGGTCAGCCCCAGCATTTT. The V and J genes are TRBV15 and TRBJ1-5; possible D gene TRBD1, 5 bases. Trimming cost V 0 bases and J 6 bases, with 12 bases left between them. This CDR3 has 15 amino acids. Looked up from germline, CDR1 is LNHNV and CDR2 is YYDKDF (reference sequence).

V is TRBV5-1 and J is TRBJ2-1; TRBD1 is a possible D gene (6 bases). The CDR3 is 16 amino acids. Per germline, CDR1 SGHRS and CDR2 YFSETQ. Deletions cut 0 bases from V and 15 bases from J, with 25 bases between. The CDR3 reads CASSLALQGGYEEAFF. CDR3 nucleotide sequence: TGCGCCAGCAGCTTGGCCCTACAGGGTGGTTATGAAGAGGCGTTCTTC.